This is a list of T cell receptor beta chains from one sample in a study of response to subunit inactivated influenza vaccine. MiXCR, applied by TCRdb to the RT-PCR reads, yields one record per CDR3 protein. Of about 650,000 distinct CDR3 sequences listed, about 15% are singletons. The material was PBMCs from blood, obtained roughly 12 days after vaccination. These receptors were collected from a man in his fifties or sixties who received an inactivated influenza vaccine. Both conserved end residues are part of each CDR3. The order of the fields is CDR3 length, J gene, D gene, V gene, clone size, CDR3 protein, CDR3 DNA. A D gene is named only where the DNA matches it firmly. Rows may omit the clone size; those that give it use once, few, many or a size class.

CDR3 length: 17; J gene: TRBJ2-1; D gene: -; V gene: TRBV20-1; clone size: few; CDR3 protein: CSATGTQPFTDYNEQFF; CDR3 DNA: TGCAGTGCCACCGGGACTCAGCCCTTCACCGACTACAATGAGCAGTTCTTC
CDR3 length: 14; J gene: TRBJ2-7; D gene: -; V gene: TRBV29-1; clone size: many; CDR3 protein: CSVETDREGYEQYF; CDR3 DNA: TGCAGCGTTGAAACCGACAGGGAGGGCTACGAGCAGTACTTC
CDR3 length: 17; J gene: TRBJ2-5; D gene: -; V gene: TRBV11-2; clone size: -; CDR3 protein: CASSLYPQYGFGETQYF; CDR3 DNA: TGTGCCAGCAGCTTATATCCCCAGTACGGTTTCGGAGAGACCCAGTACTTC
CDR3 length: 14; J gene: TRBJ2-4; D gene: -; V gene: TRBV28; clone size: -; CDR3 protein: CASRLGQNKNIQYF; CDR3 DNA: TGTGCCAGCAGGCTTGGACAGAACAAAAACATTCAGTACTTC
CDR3 length: 16; J gene: TRBJ2-5; D gene: -; V gene: TRBV6-2/TRBV6-3; clone size: few; CDR3 protein: CASQSRAIQDQETQYF; CDR3 DNA: TGTGCCAGCCAAAGCCGCGCCATACAGGATCAAGAGACCCAGTACTTC
CDR3 length: 14; J gene: TRBJ2-3; D gene: -; V gene: TRBV5-5; clone size: few; CDR3 protein: CASSKGSSTDTQYF; CDR3 DNA: TGTGCCAGCAGCAAAGGAAGTAGCACAGATACGCAGTATTTT
CDR3 length: 15; J gene: TRBJ2-2; D gene: TRBD1; V gene: TRBV12-3/TRBV12-4; clone size: few; CDR3 protein: CASRRDRVRTGELFF; CDR3 DNA: TGTGCCAGCAGGAGGGACAGGGTTAGAACCGGGGAGCTGTTTTTT
CDR3 length: 17; J gene: TRBJ2-2; D gene: -; V gene: TRBV6-2/TRBV6-3; clone size: -; CDR3 protein: CASRRASSRGVTGELFF; CDR3 DNA: TGTGCCAGCAGACGGGCTAGCTCACGAGGGGTAACCGGTGAGCTGTTTTTT
CDR3 length: 13; J gene: TRBJ2-3; D gene: -; V gene: TRBV7-8; clone size: few; CDR3 protein: CASSLSNADTQYF; CDR3 DNA: TGTGCCAGCAGCTTATCGAATGCAGATACGCAGTATTTT
CDR3 length: 16; J gene: TRBJ1-2; D gene: -; V gene: TRBV6-1; clone size: -; CDR3 protein: CASSLHQGVRTYGYTF; CDR3 DNA: TGTGCCAGCAGTCTCCACCAAGGGGTACGAACCTATGGCTACACCTTC
CDR3 length: 16; J gene: TRBJ2-1; D gene: -; V gene: TRBV24-1; clone size: few; CDR3 protein: CATSDLGAAGINEQFF; CDR3 DNA: TGTGCCACCAGTGATTTAGGAGCGGCCGGAATCAATGAGCAGTTCTTC
CDR3 length: 14; J gene: TRBJ1-4; D gene: -; V gene: TRBV12-3/TRBV12-4; clone size: many; CDR3 protein: CASSLRRNNEKLFF; CDR3 DNA: TGTGCCAGCAGTTTACGGCGGAATAATGAAAAACTGTTTTTT
CDR3 length: 15; J gene: TRBJ2-1; D gene: TRBD2; V gene: TRBV12-3/TRBV12-4; clone size: -; CDR3 protein: CASTIAGGLYNEQFF; CDR3 DNA: TGTGCCAGCACTATAGCGGGAGGCCTCTACAATGAGCAGTTCTTC
CDR3 length: 15; J gene: TRBJ2-3; D gene: -; V gene: TRBV9; clone size: few; CDR3 protein: CASSVHSGYTDTQYF; CDR3 DNA: TGTGCCAGCAGCGTACATAGCGGATACACAGATACGCAGTATTTT
CDR3 length: 17; J gene: TRBJ2-7; D gene: TRBD2; V gene: TRBV27; clone size: -; CDR3 protein: CASSPTPGLAGAYEQYF; CDR3 DNA: TGTGCCAGCAGTCCCACCCCGGGACTAGCGGGAGCCTACGAGCAGTACTTC
CDR3 length: 15; J gene: TRBJ2-1; D gene: TRBD2; V gene: TRBV7-3; clone size: -; CDR3 protein: CASSYQAGGPGEQFF; CDR3 DNA: TGTGCCAGCAGCTACCAAGCGGGAGGGCCAGGTGAGCAGTTCTTC
CDR3 length: 14; J gene: TRBJ2-5; D gene: -; V gene: TRBV5-1; clone size: many; CDR3 protein: CASSPWQGSETQYF; CDR3 DNA: TGCGCCAGCAGCCCTTGGCAGGGTTCAGAGACCCAGTACTTC
CDR3 length: 14; J gene: TRBJ2-1; D gene: -; V gene: TRBV20-1; clone size: -; CDR3 protein: CSAPPNRLFNEQFF; CDR3 DNA: TGCAGTGCCCCCCCTAACAGGTTGTTCAATGAGCAGTTCTTC
CDR3 length: 16; J gene: TRBJ2-3; D gene: TRBD2; V gene: TRBV27; clone size: -; CDR3 protein: CASSPGWGTSGDTQYF; CDR3 DNA: TGTGCCAGCAGTCCAGGGTGGGGGACTAGCGGCGATACGCAGTATTTT
CDR3 length: 14; J gene: TRBJ2-2; D gene: -; V gene: TRBV5-1; clone size: -; CDR3 protein: CASSFLLTTGELFF; CDR3 DNA: TGCGCCAGCAGCTTCCTGCTAACAACCGGGGAGCTGTTTTTT
CDR3 length: 16; J gene: TRBJ2-3; D gene: -; V gene: TRBV9; clone size: few; CDR3 protein: CASSGGGTDYTDTQYF; CDR3 DNA: TGTGCCAGCAGCGGGGGGGGGACAGATTACACAGATACGCAGTATTTT
CDR3 length: 17; J gene: TRBJ2-6; D gene: TRBD1; V gene: TRBV5-1; clone size: -; CDR3 protein: CASSLTGGVSGANVLTF; CDR3 DNA: TGCGCCAGCAGCTTGACAGGGGGCGTAAGTGGGGCCAACGTCCTGACTTTC
CDR3 length: 14; J gene: TRBJ2-7; D gene: -; V gene: TRBV3-1; clone size: once; CDR3 protein: CASSQRGEAYEQYF; CDR3 DNA: TGTGCCAGCAGCCAACGCGGGGAGGCCTACGAGCAGTACTTC
CDR3 length: 14; J gene: TRBJ2-1; D gene: -; V gene: TRBV7-9; clone size: few; CDR3 protein: CALGQPSSYNEQFF; CDR3 DNA: TGTGCCCTGGGCCAGCCAAGCTCCTACAATGAGCAGTTCTTC
CDR3 length: 13; J gene: TRBJ2-7; D gene: TRBD2; V gene: TRBV28; clone size: once; CDR3 protein: CACRPSGSYEQYF; CDR3 DNA: TGTGCCTGCAGACCTAGCGGCTCCTACGAGCAGTACTTC
CDR3 length: 12; J gene: TRBJ2-5; D gene: -; V gene: TRBV2; clone size: few; CDR3 protein: CAGGRTQETQYF; CDR3 DNA: TGTGCCGGGGGCCGGACACAAGAGACCCAGTACTTC
CDR3 length: 16; J gene: TRBJ2-1; D gene: -; V gene: TRBV2; clone size: -; CDR3 protein: CASSRGPGVKYNEQFF; CDR3 DNA: TGTGCCAGCAGCCGGGGGCCGGGAGTAAAATACAATGAGCAGTTCTTC
CDR3 length: 15; J gene: TRBJ2-3; D gene: -; V gene: TRBV11-1; clone size: few; CDR3 protein: CASSQAEGSTDTQYF; CDR3 DNA: TGTGCCAGCAGCCAGGCGGAGGGGAGCACAGATACGCAGTATTTT
CDR3 length: 14; J gene: TRBJ1-2; D gene: -; V gene: TRBV25-1; clone size: once; CDR3 protein: CASSESGGYYGYTF; CDR3 DNA: TGTGCCAGCAGTGAAAGCGGAGGGTACTATGGCTACACCTTC
CDR3 length: 14; J gene: TRBJ2-3; D gene: -; V gene: TRBV5-1; clone size: few; CDR3 protein: CASSLASRTDTQYF; CDR3 DNA: TGCGCCAGCAGCTTGGCATCCCGGACAGATACGCAGTATTTT
CDR3 length: 14; J gene: TRBJ2-5; D gene: -; V gene: TRBV7-2; clone size: -; CDR3 protein: CASSPQRGGETQYF; CDR3 DNA: TGTGCCAGCAGCCCACAAAGGGGTGGAGAGACCCAGTACTTC
CDR3 length: 14; J gene: TRBJ1-2; D gene: -; V gene: TRBV7-8; clone size: -; CDR3 protein: CASSLDPGVYGYTF; CDR3 DNA: TGTGCCAGCAGCTTAGACCCGGGCGTCTATGGCTACACCTTC
CDR3 length: 14; J gene: TRBJ2-7; D gene: TRBD2; V gene: TRBV20-1; clone size: many; CDR3 protein: CSAMLAGPSYEQYF; CDR3 DNA: TGCAGTGCTATGCTAGCGGGACCCTCCTACGAGCAGTACTTC
CDR3 length: 11; J gene: TRBJ2-7; D gene: -; V gene: TRBV24-1; clone size: many; CDR3 protein: CATSDLYEQYF; CDR3 DNA: TGTGCCACCAGTGATTTGTACGAGCAGTACTTC
CDR3 length: 16; J gene: TRBJ2-5; D gene: TRBD2; V gene: TRBV19; clone size: -; CDR3 protein: CASSVYWTSVGKTQYF; CDR3 DNA: TGTGCCAGTAGTGTGTATTGGACTAGCGTTGGGAAGACCCAGTACTTC
CDR3 length: 14; J gene: TRBJ2-1; D gene: -; V gene: TRBV11-2; clone size: -; CDR3 protein: CASSAAGAYNEQFF; CDR3 DNA: TGTGCCAGCAGCGCTGCAGGGGCCTACAATGAGCAGTTCTTC
CDR3 length: 13; J gene: TRBJ2-7; D gene: -; V gene: TRBV7-2; clone size: -; CDR3 protein: CASSPQGFGEQYF; CDR3 DNA: TGTGCCAGCAGTCCTCAGGGATTCGGCGAGCAGTACTTC
CDR3 length: 16; J gene: TRBJ2-3; D gene: TRBD2; V gene: TRBV30; clone size: -; CDR3 protein: CAWNAGASGHTDTQYF; CDR3 DNA: TGTGCCTGGAACGCCGGGGCTAGCGGTCACACAGATACGCAGTATTTT
CDR3 length: 14; J gene: TRBJ2-7; D gene: -; V gene: TRBV30; clone size: few; CDR3 protein: CAWSVQAGSYEQYF; CDR3 DNA: TGTGCCTGGAGTGTACAGGCAGGCTCCTACGAGCAGTACTTC
CDR3 length: 15; J gene: TRBJ2-1; D gene: TRBD2; V gene: TRBV6-1; clone size: few; CDR3 protein: CASSASGRSYNEQFF; CDR3 DNA: TGTGCCAGCAGCGCCAGCGGGAGATCCTACAATGAGCAGTTCTTC
CDR3 length: 13; J gene: TRBJ2-7; D gene: -; V gene: TRBV6-1; clone size: -; CDR3 protein: CASRLEGSYEQYF; CDR3 DNA: TGTGCCAGCAGACTAGAGGGCTCCTACGAGCAGTACTTC
CDR3 length: 12; J gene: TRBJ2-3; D gene: -; V gene: TRBV12-3/TRBV12-4; clone size: many; CDR3 protein: CASSSFTDTQYF; CDR3 DNA: TGTGCCAGCAGTTCATTCACAGATACGCAGTATTTT
CDR3 length: 11; J gene: TRBJ2-1; D gene: -; V gene: TRBV29-1; clone size: -; CDR3 protein: CSVRGGNEQFF; CDR3 DNA: TGCAGCGTCCGAGGGGGGAATGAGCAGTTCTTC
CDR3 length: 16; J gene: TRBJ2-6; D gene: -; V gene: TRBV6-1; clone size: -; CDR3 protein: CAITSTLTSGANVLTF; CDR3 DNA: TGTGCCATCACAAGTACCCTAACCTCTGGGGCCAACGTCCTGACTTTC
CDR3 length: 13; J gene: TRBJ2-7; D gene: -; V gene: TRBV9; clone size: few; CDR3 protein: CASSTGPSDEQYF; CDR3 DNA: TGTGCCAGCAGCACCGGTCCGTCGGACGAGCAGTACTTC
CDR3 length: 13; J gene: TRBJ2-2; D gene: -; V gene: TRBV5-5; clone size: few; CDR3 protein: CASSLVIAGELFF; CDR3 DNA: TGTGCCAGCAGCTTGGTAATAGCCGGGGAGCTGTTTTTT
CDR3 length: 15; J gene: TRBJ2-2; D gene: -; V gene: TRBV11-2; clone size: many; CDR3 protein: CASSSLVRRGGELFF; CDR3 DNA: TGTGCCAGCAGCTCCCTGGTCAGGCGCGGCGGGGAGCTGTTTTTT
CDR3 length: 13; J gene: TRBJ1-1; D gene: -; V gene: TRBV20-1; clone size: -; CDR3 protein: CSARDYAGQKAFF; CDR3 DNA: TGCAGTGCTAGAGATTACGCCGGCCAGAAAGCTTTCTTT
CDR3 length: 16; J gene: TRBJ2-1; D gene: TRBD2; V gene: TRBV7-9; clone size: -; CDR3 protein: CASSLGWTSGRNEQFF; CDR3 DNA: TGTGCCAGCAGCTTAGGCTGGACTAGCGGGAGGAATGAGCAGTTCTTC
CDR3 length: 11; J gene: TRBJ2-3; D gene: -; V gene: TRBV20-1; clone size: -; CDR3 protein: CSARVSDTQYF; CDR3 DNA: TGCAGTGCTAGAGTGTCAGATACGCAGTATTTT
CDR3 length: 14; J gene: TRBJ2-5; D gene: -; V gene: TRBV12-3/TRBV12-4; clone size: few; CDR3 protein: CASSLANQVRTQYF; CDR3 DNA: TGTGCCAGCAGTTTAGCAAACCAGGTTCGCACCCAGTACTTC
CDR3 length: 16; J gene: TRBJ2-1; D gene: TRBD2; V gene: TRBV24-1; clone size: -; CDR3 protein: CATSDSLGLGDREQFF; CDR3 DNA: TGTGCCACCAGTGATTCGTTGGGACTAGGGGATCGTGAGCAGTTCTTC
CDR3 length: 17; J gene: TRBJ2-1; D gene: -; V gene: TRBV21-1; clone size: few; CDR3 protein: CASSRQNDRGLHNEQFF; CDR3 DNA: TGTGCCAGCAGCAGACAAAACGACAGGGGGCTACACAATGAGCAGTTCTTC
CDR3 length: 18; J gene: TRBJ1-1; D gene: -; V gene: TRBV5-6; clone size: -; CDR3 protein: CASSYSGRSTGMNTEAFF; CDR3 DNA: TGTGCCAGCAGCTACTCCGGGAGGAGTACAGGGATGAACACTGAAGCTTTCTTT
CDR3 length: 13; J gene: TRBJ2-1; D gene: -; V gene: TRBV4-1; clone size: many; CDR3 protein: CASSQGRLGVQFF; CDR3 DNA: TGCGCCAGCAGCCAAGGCCGTTTAGGGGTGCAGTTCTTC
CDR3 length: 13; J gene: TRBJ1-2; D gene: TRBD1; V gene: TRBV5-8; clone size: few; CDR3 protein: CASSLEPTGGYTF; CDR3 DNA: TGTGCCAGCAGCTTGGAGCCGACAGGGGGCTACACCTTC
CDR3 length: 15; J gene: TRBJ2-7; D gene: -; V gene: TRBV4-2; clone size: -; CDR3 protein: CASSQTTVPPGEQYF; CDR3 DNA: TGTGCCAGCAGCCAGACAACAGTCCCTCCGGGCGAGCAGTACTTC